This TCR beta chain was sequenced for a study of shared clonotypes between healthy human individuals. The germline CDR1 and CDR2 sequences are SGHRS and YFSETQ. The V and J ends lost 4 bases and 2 bases respectively, with 9 bases between them. This CDR3 comprises 13 residues. CD8 cells classed as naive were CD45RO-negative and positively selected for CCR7, excluding terminally differentiated effector memory CD45RA+ cells. This clone was counted a single time. As yet, its antigen is unknown. Findings of the study overall: In general, naive subsets displayed greater estimated richness than memory subsets did.

Deep-level running was used for the assay. Assay: immunoSEQ multiplex PCR; the TCRdb copy retains only in-frame clones and omits some. The sample yields about 1,800,000 clones, around 96% seen once. The sequence came from a man aged 18 to 35 in good health. The gene calls are TRBV5-1 and TRBJ1-2; the D is unclear. Specimen: naive CD8+ T cells sorted from blood. Here the CDR3 reads CASSEDGNYGYTF. The CDR3 DNA reads as TGCGCCAGCAGCGAGGACGGGAACTATGGCTACACCTTC.